The subject of this entry is one TCR beta chain. This sample was included in a study of blood T cell repertoires in COVID-19. Assay: immunoSEQ multiplex PCR; the TCRdb copy retains only in-frame clones and omits some. The sample yields about 320,000 clones, around 92% seen once. V gave up 7 bases and J gave up 5 bases; unmatched junction bases: 20. Per germline, CDR1 MNHEY and CDR2 SMNVEV (reference sequence). The CDR3 has 17 amino acids. The sample was peripheral blood. The receptor comes from a man in his late teens or twenties who had recovered from COVID-19. This chain joins TRBV27 and TRBJ2-7, with 7 bases fitting TRBD1. The CDR3 reads CASNPRDRDRDVNEQYF. CDR3 bases: TGTGCCAGCAACCCCCGGGACCGAGACAGGGACGTAAACGAGCAGTACTTC.